What follows are 17 T cell receptor beta chains derived from one specimen sequenced in a study of T-cell reconstitution after alpha-beta-depleted transplantation in children. The authors prepared the TCRbeta library with unique molecular identifiers. TCRdb called the PCR reads again in MiXCR, with one record for every CDR3 protein. The sample consists of approximately 490,000 distinct CDR3 sequences, around an eighth of them appearing once. The sequenced sample was PBMCs from the stem cell graft donor, obtained from the stem cell graft. These receptors were collected from a human donor who donated a stem cell graft to a child with combined immunodeficiency.

This clonotype was seen only a few times. The chain is built from TRBV12-3 or TRBV12-4 and TRBJ1-5, with D maybe TRBD1 (6 bases). The V gene lost 6 bases and the J gene lost 7 bases, with 16 bases spanning the gap. The CDR3 totals 14 residues. The CDR3 sequence: CASSLQGFRQPQHF. Written as DNA, the CDR3 is TGTGCCAGCAGCCTACAGGGATTCCGGCAGCCCCAGCATTTT.

This clonotype showed up just a few times. The CDR3 loop is CASSFASEVKNIQYF. In DNA, the CDR3 is TGTGCCAGCAGTTTTGCCTCTGAAGTCAAAAACATTCAGTACTTC. V usage is TRBV28 and J usage is TRBJ2-4; no firm D call. This CDR3 has 15 amino acids. CDR1 MDHEN and CDR2 SYDVKM come from the germline V gene. V was shortened by 3 bases and J by 3 bases, with 12 bases between the two germline ends. The entire variable domain, with the rest obtained from reference TRBV28 and TRBJ2-4, is as follows: DVKVTQSSRYLVKRTGEKVFLECVQDMDHENMFWYRQDPGLGLRLIYFSYDVKMKEKGDIPEGYSVSREKKERFSLILESASTNQTSMYLCASSFASEVKNIQYFGAGTRLSVL.

This clonotype was counted at least ten times. The chain combines TRBV21-1 with TRBJ2-7; the table's D call, TRBD1, has no DNA check behind it. TRBV21-1 is a pseudogene segment. The length of the CDR3 is 14 residues. The CDR3 nucleotides read TGTGCCAGCCTTAGACAGGGGAGCCTCTACGAGCAGTACTTC. It encodes CASLRQGSLYEQYF.

The rearrangement uses TRBV9 and TRBJ2-3; no clear D gene. CDR3 size: 14 residues. CDR1 is SGDLS and CDR2 is YYNGEE in the germline V gene. Trimming stripped 4 bases from V and 2 bases from J, with 11 bases between. In nucleotides, the CDR3 is TGTGCCAGCAGCCCAAACAGCGTCACAGATACGCAGTATTTT. Its protein is CASSPNSVTDTQYF.

This sequence joins TRBV9 and TRBJ2-1, with 7 nucleotides matching TRBD1. The V segment lost 0 bases and the J segment 2 bases; nucleotides outside the gene matches: 2. CDR1 is SGDLS and CDR2 is YYNGEE in the germline V gene. This CDR3 has 15 amino acids. The CDR3: CASSVEGGPYNEQFF. The CDR3 DNA sequence: TGTGCCAGCAGCGTAGAAGGGGGCCCCTACAATGAGCAGTTCTTC.

This clonotype was found a few times. The chain combines TRBV24-1 with TRBJ2-1, with D perhaps matching TRBD2 (6 bases). The germline V and J ends were trimmed by 3 bases and 3 bases, with 11 bases remaining between them. This CDR3 comprises 15 residues. Germline-derived CDR1 and CDR2 are KGHDR and SFDVKD. Here the CDR3 reads CATSDRRAYYNEQFF. The CDR3 DNA is TGTGCCACCAGTGATAGGAGGGCTTACTACAATGAGCAGTTCTTC.

This clonotype was seen ten or more times. This chain uses TRBV20-1 with TRBJ2-7, with 10 bases fitting TRBD2. Germline CDR1 is DFQATT and CDR2 is SNEGSKA (reference sequence). The CDR3 contains 13 residues. V shed 7 bases, J shed 3 bases, and the junction held 6 bases outside the gene matches. The chain's CDR3 is CSVSGRADYEQYF. The CDR3 region has the DNA TGCAGTGTAAGCGGGAGGGCCGACTACGAGCAGTACTTC.

There are a few counts of this clonotype. The chain links TRBV27 to TRBJ2-3; the match to TRBD1 covers 7 bases. Germline trimming cut 1 base from V and 0 bases from J; bases unmatched to any gene: 13. The CDR3 runs 19 residues. CDR1 is MNHEY and CDR2 is SMNVEV in the germline V gene (reference sequence). CDR3 amino acids: CASSLFFEGAFISTDTQYF. Written as DNA, the CDR3 is TGTGCCAGCAGTTTATTCTTTGAGGGGGCCTTTATTAGCACAGATACGCAGTATTTT.

This clonotype came up a few times. The chain recombines TRBV4-1 with TRBJ1-1; D is uncertain. The V gene lost 0 bases and the J gene lost 10 bases, with 12 bases spanning the gap. Germline-derived CDR1 and CDR2 are MGHRA and YSYEKL. CDR3 length: 13 amino acids. CDR3 nucleotide sequence: TGCGCCAGCAGCCAAGACTCTTACCTTGGAGCTTTCTTT. Translating it yields CASSQDSYLGAFF.

The rearrangement links TRBV5-1 to TRBJ2-7; TRBD1 matches 8 bases. The V segment lost 2 bases and the J segment 5 bases; nucleotides outside the gene matches: 6. Germline V gene lookup returns CDR1 SGHRS and CDR2 YFSETQ. This CDR3 is built from 14 residues. CDR3 sequence: CASSLQGDHDEQYF. CDR3 coding DNA: TGCGCCAGCAGCTTACAGGGGGACCATGACGAGCAGTACTTC. Full variable domain (rest looked up from reference TRBV5-1 and TRBJ2-7): KAGVTQTPRYLIKTRGQQVTLSCSPISGHRSVSWYQQTPGQGLQFLFEYFSETQRNKGNFPGRFSGRQFSNSRSEMNVSTLELGDSALYLCASSLQGDHDEQYFGPGTRLTVT.

J is TRBJ1-2 and V is TRBV12-3 or TRBV12-4; D is unclear. The V and J ends lost 1 base and 8 bases respectively, with 8 bases between them. The CDR3 length is 12 residues. CDR3 nucleotide sequence: TGTGCCAGCAGTTTAGGTGGTAGGGGCTACACCTTC. Its protein is CASSLGGRGYTF.

J is TRBJ2-1 and V is TRBV6-1; D might be TRBD1 (5 bases). V was pared by 4 bases and J by 8 bases, with 12 bases between. The CDR3 loop spans 13 amino acids. Looked up from germline, CDR1 is MNHNS and CDR2 is SASEGT. This chain's CDR3 is CASSGQGGYEQFF. CDR3 bases: TGTGCCAGCAGTGGGCAGGGTGGGTATGAGCAGTTCTTC.

This clonotype was seen only a few times. The junction departs from germline at one end; a sequencing error may be responsible. The CDR3 sequence: CASSLPSPRQGNAEAFF. The CDR3 region has the DNA TGTGCCAGCAGCCTTCCTTCCCCGAGACAGGGGAACGCTGAAGCTTTCTTT. The chain joins TRBV3-1 to TRBJ1-1; TRBD1 aligns across 8 bases. This CDR3 is built from 17 residues. The V gene's germline CDR1 is LGHDT and CDR2 YNNKEL (reference sequence).

This sequence joins TRBV7-2 and TRBJ2-4; D ambiguous. V was shortened by 2 bases and J by 0 bases, with 11 bases between the two germline ends. Germline CDR1 SGHTA, CDR2 FQGNSA. The CDR3 is 16 amino acids. The CDR3 loop reads CASSLRADLAKNIQYF. CDR3 nucleotides: TGTGCCAGCAGCTTACGGGCGGATCTAGCCAAAAACATTCAGTACTTC.

This clonotype was picked up many times. The chain recombines TRBV2 with TRBJ2-4; 15 bases are a match to TRBD2. Per germline, CDR1 SNHLY and CDR2 FYNNEI. J gave up 7 bases and V 8 bases, and 3 bases lay outside the gene matches. The length of the CDR3 is 14 residues. In nucleotides, the CDR3 is TGTGCCAGCCGAGGGACTAGCGGGAGGAACATTCAGTACTTC. This sequence encodes CASRGTSGRNIQYF.

The chain recombines TRBV6-1 with TRBJ2-3; D is unclear. The germline gives CDR1 MNHNS, CDR2 SASEGT. The V end lost 5 bases, the J end lost 4 bases, and 19 bases lay between the germline ends. This CDR3 has 16 residues. In DNA, the CDR3 is TGTGCCAGCAGTCGCAAGTTGGGCCTGAGGCCAGATACGCAGTATTTT. This gives the protein CASSRKLGLRPDTQYF.

This clonotype was seen a few times. The chain couples TRBV20-1 to TRBJ2-3, with TRBD2 matching over 10 bases. This CDR3 comprises 16 residues. From germline, CDR1 is DFQATT and CDR2 SNEGSKA (reference sequence). V trimming: 6 bases; J trimming: 2 bases; junction bases outside the gene matches: 11. CDR3 DNA sequence: TGCAGTGCCCAACAGATACTAGCGGGGACCACAGATACGCAGTATTTT. This translates into CSAQQILAGTTDTQYF.